A single sample is the source of the 31 T cell receptor beta chains below, sequenced in a study of chemoradiotherapy in HPV16-positive cancers (dated by TCRdb to between 2021 and 2024). Libraries were constructed by the immunoSEQ multiplex PCR assay. TCRdb mirrors the immuneACCESS table, restricted to in-frame sequences. Some clones are absent from its copies; in checked studies, under half trace to an unresolved V gene, and the reason for the others is unknown. The sample has under 70,000 clones on record, over 85% of them singletons. 2.5% to 4% of the sample goes to the ten largest clones. This material consisted of blood, taken from a patient who underwent chemoradiotherapy. The receptors shown here come from a human donor with HPV-associated anogenital cancer.

This clone came up once. The chain combines TRBV5-4 with TRBJ2-1, with 10 positions matching TRBD2. The CDR3 is 16 amino acids. The germline V gene has CDR1 SGHNT and CDR2 YYREEE (reference sequence). V was clipped by 2 bases and J by 7 bases; unmatched bases: 9. The DNA for the CDR3 is TGTGCCAGCAGCTTCCGAAGCGGGAGGGCGGAGAATGAGCAGTTCTTC. Its translation is CASSFRSGRAENEQFF.

The chain has TRBV6-5 and TRBJ2-7, with TRBD2 identical over 12 bases. The V gene's germline CDR1 is MNHEY and CDR2 SVGAGI. Trimming at V came to 4 bases and at J to 3 bases, leaving 4 bases not matched to a gene. This CDR3 has 15 amino acids. The CDR3 loop reads CASSSWTSGNYEQYF. In DNA form, the CDR3 reads TGTGCCAGCAGTTCCTGGACTAGCGGGAACTACGAGCAGTACTTC.

The V and J genes are TRBV6-1 and TRBJ2-5; 7 positions match TRBD2. Per the germline V gene, CDR1 is MNHNS and CDR2 is SASEGT. V gave up 5 bases and J gave up 4 bases; unmatched junction bases: 1. The CDR3 loop spans 12 amino acids. The CDR3 here is CASSLAGETQYF. The CDR3, as DNA: TGTGCCAGCAGTTTAGCGGGAGAGACCCAGTACTTC.

The chain couples TRBV9 to TRBJ1-2; 7 positions agree with TRBD1. There are 13 residues in the CDR3. Germline CDR1 is SGDLS and CDR2 is YYNGEE. The J segment lost 5 bases and the V segment lost 7 bases, leaving 8 bases of the junction unmatched. CDR3 bases: TGTGCCAGCTCTAGACAGGGACTTTATGGCTACACCTTC. Encoded protein: CASSRQGLYGYTF.

This rearrangement joins TRBV6-5 to TRBJ2-2, with a possible D match to TRBD2 (7 bases). The germline V gene encodes CDR1 MNHEY and CDR2 SVGAGI. CDR3 size: 15 residues. The germline V and J ends were trimmed by 6 bases and 4 bases, with 15 bases remaining between them. The CDR3 DNA reads as TGTGCCAGCAGACCCCGGGGGGCCCCCACCGGGGAGCTGTTTTTT. This translates into CASRPRGAPTGELFF.

V and J are TRBV5-4 and TRBJ2-3, with 14 bases identical to TRBD2. J gave up 2 bases and V 4 bases, and 6 bases lay outside the gene matches. CDR3 length: 17 amino acids. The germline V gene has CDR1 SGHNT and CDR2 YYREEE (reference sequence). The CDR3 nucleotides are TGTGCCAGCAGCCCGAGGACTAGCGGGGGGATCACAGATACGCAGTATTTT. Its translation: CASSPRTSGGITDTQYF.

The genes are TRBV30 and TRBJ1-4; 8 nucleotides line up with TRBD1. Germline trimming cut 0 bases from V and 8 bases from J; bases unmatched to any gene: 8. From germline, CDR1 is GTSNPN and CDR2 SVGIG (reference sequence). The CDR3 spans 15 residues. CDR3 residues: CAWSVPGGMREKLFF. The CDR3 DNA sequence: TGTGCCTGGAGTGTGCCAGGGGGCATGAGAGAAAAACTGTTTTTT.

The J gene is TRBJ2-1, the V gene TRBV29-1; 12 nucleotides align to TRBD2. The CDR3 spans 14 residues. The germline CDR1 and CDR2 sequences are SQVTM and ANQGSEA. V dropped 6 bases and J dropped 4; count of bases not matched to a gene: 4. In DNA form, the CDR3 reads TGCAGCGTCCGGACTAGCGGGAATTACAATGAGCAGTTCTTC. It codes for CSVRTSGNYNEQFF.

V is TRBV6-1 and J is TRBJ2-1; 11 bases map to TRBD1. The length of the CDR3 is 15 residues. Losses at the gene ends were 7 bases for V and 4 bases for J; bases not matched to a gene: 6. CDR1 and CDR2 (germline): MNHNS, SASEGT. The CDR3 sequence is CASTTRDRGYNEQFF. The DNA for the CDR3 is TGTGCCAGCACCACCCGGGACAGGGGGTACAATGAGCAGTTCTTC.

This clone has just one count. The gene calls are TRBV10-3 and TRBJ2-7, with 7 positions matching TRBD1. Trimming took 2 bases from V and 4 from J; bases not matched to a gene: 8. The germline V gene encodes CDR1 ENHRY and CDR2 SYGVKD. CDR3 length: 15 amino acids. CDR3 in amino acids: CAISEKPGQRYEQYF. The CDR3 DNA is TGTGCCATCAGTGAGAAACCGGGACAGAGGTACGAGCAGTACTTC.

The J gene is TRBJ1-4, the V gene TRBV30; 8 bases are a match to TRBD1. V lost 2 bases and J lost 7; bases outside the gene matches: 21. This CDR3 has 19 amino acids. The germline V gene has CDR1 GTSNPN and CDR2 SVGIG (reference sequence). DNA of the CDR3: TGTGCCTGGAGTCCTAGACAGGGGCAGAGGTCTGACCTCCTTGAAAAACTGTTTTTT. Translation gives CAWSPRQGQRSDLLEKLFF.

This clone was seen a handful of times. The V and J genes are TRBV6-1 and TRBJ1-3; D not resolved. CDR3 length equals 13 residues. V lost 10 bases and J lost 5, with 15 bases in between. Germline V gene data show CDR1 as MNHNS and CDR2 as SASEGT. The CDR3 DNA follows: TGTGCCACCCAGGTGGGTGGAAGAAACACCATATATTTT. Protein sequence: CATQVGGRNTIYF.

The chain uses TRBV7-3 and TRBJ2-1; 11 bases agree with TRBD2. From germline, CDR1 is SGHTA and CDR2 FQGTGA. J was trimmed by 3 bases and V by 5 bases; bases with no gene match: 9. CDR3 length: 17 residues. The CDR3 spells CASSPGTSGRVYNEQFF. CDR3 DNA: TGTGCCAGCAGCCCAGGGACTAGCGGTCGCGTCTACAATGAGCAGTTCTTC.

The CDR3, as DNA: TGTGCCAGCAGCTGGGATAGGGGGGAGGACGGGGAGCAGTTCTTC. It translates to CASSWDRGEDGEQFF. This chain joins TRBV11-2 and TRBJ2-1; possibly TRBD1 or TRBD2 for D (6 bases each). This CDR3 has 15 residues. Trimming stripped 4 bases from V and 10 bases from J, with 20 bases between. The germline CDR1 and CDR2 sequences are SGHAT and FQNNGV.

The chain recombines TRBV4-2 with TRBJ2-1; the D call may be TRBD1 or TRBD2 (5 bases each). The CDR3 contains 16 residues. Germline V CDR1 and CDR2: LGHNA, YNFKEQ. Between the trimmed V and J ends, which lost 0 bases and 8 bases, there was a span of 17 bases. CDR3 region: CASSQEWTPQGHEQFF. CDR3 coding DNA: TGTGCCAGCAGCCAAGAATGGACCCCCCAGGGACATGAGCAGTTCTTC.

The rearrangement links TRBV6-6 to TRBJ1-1; a weak D match, TRBD1 (5 bases). V was shortened by 3 bases and J by 0 bases, with 8 bases between the two germline ends. CDR3 size: 14 residues. Germline values: CDR1 MNHNY, CDR2 SVGAGI (reference sequence). The CDR3 spells CASSYQGMNTEAFF. The CDR3 coding sequence is TGTGCCAGCAGTTATCAGGGTATGAACACTGAAGCTTTCTTT.

The CDR3 is CASSRDSNSPLHF. The DNA for the CDR3 is TGCGCCAGCAGCCGGGACAGTAATTCACCCCTCCACTTT. J is TRBJ1-6 and V is TRBV5-1; 7 bases align to TRBD1. Trimming at V came to 4 bases and at J to 6 bases, leaving 1 base not matched to a gene. Germline assignment: CDR1 SGHRS and CDR2 YFSETQ. This CDR3 has 13 residues.

The chain joins TRBV7-3 to TRBJ2-1; TRBD2 agrees at 14 bases. The CDR3 consists of 15 residues. V was pared by 3 bases and J by 6 bases, with 1 base of the junction left unmatched. The germline gives CDR1 SGHTA, CDR2 FQGTGA. The DNA of the CDR3 is TGTGCCAGCAGCTTGGGGACTAGCGGGAGCAATGAGCAGTTCTTC. It codes for CASSLGTSGSNEQFF.

The V and J genes are TRBV6-6 and TRBJ2-7; a possible D gene is TRBD1 (5 bases). Between the trimmed V and J ends, which lost 6 bases and 3 bases, there was a span of 9 bases. Per the germline V gene, CDR1 is MNHNY and CDR2 is SVGAGI (reference sequence). The CDR3 runs to 12 residues. The CDR3 nucleotides read TGTGCCAGCAGCCGAGACAGCTACGAGCAGTACTTC. Translation: CASSRDSYEQYF.

The rearrangement joins TRBV6-1 to TRBJ2-6; D call uncertain. Trimming shortened V by 0 bases and J by 0 bases, and 9 bases separated the two germline ends. The CDR3 has 17 residues. Germline-derived CDR1 and CDR2 are MNHNS and SASEGT. The CDR3 sequence: CASSEARGYSGANVLTF. DNA of the CDR3: TGTGCCAGCAGTGAAGCGCGCGGTTACTCTGGGGCCAACGTCCTGACTTTC.

The chain carries TRBV6-1 and TRBJ1-4, with unresolved D. V shed 8 bases and J shed 0 bases, with 10 bases lying between them. CDR1 and CDR2 from the germline V gene are MNHNS and SASEGT. This CDR3 is 14 amino acids long. CDR3 sequence: CASSGIPTNEKLFF. The DNA for the CDR3 is TGTGCCAGCTCCGGGATCCCAACTAATGAAAAACTGTTTTTT.

This chain links TRBV5-4 with TRBJ2-3; weak D call: TRBD2 (6 bases). The CDR3 runs to 14 residues. V was clipped by 4 bases and J by 6 bases, with 15 bases between them. Per germline, CDR1 SGHNT and CDR2 YYREEE (reference sequence). CDR3 loop: CASSEATRGDTQYF. In nucleotides, the CDR3 is TGTGCCAGCAGCGAAGCGACTAGGGGTGATACGCAGTATTTT.

This clone was detected only once. The rearrangement links TRBV7-8 to TRBJ2-7; no clear D. V was cut by 2 bases and J by 4 bases, with 12 bases left in between. Germline CDR1 reads SGHVS; CDR2 reads FQNEAQ. CDR3 length equals 14 residues. CDR3 amino acids: CASSLRALSYEQYF. The CDR3 DNA follows: TGTGCCAGCAGCTTAAGGGCCCTATCTTACGAGCAGTACTTC.

This chain connects TRBV7-2 to TRBJ2-3; D gene ambiguous. The germline V and J ends were trimmed by 2 bases and 7 bases, with 25 bases remaining between them. Germline lookup yields CDR1 SGHTA and CDR2 FQGNSA. The CDR3 contains 18 residues. The CDR3 loop is CASSLSELPPSLSHTQYF. The DNA of the CDR3 is TGTGCCAGCAGCTTAAGTGAGCTGCCACCGTCCCTGAGCCATACGCAGTATTTT.

The chain combines TRBV4-1 with TRBJ2-2, with D possibly TRBD2 on 5 matching bases. Germline V gene data show CDR1 as MGHRA and CDR2 as YSYEKL. The CDR3 consists of 15 residues. V lost 1 base, J lost 7 bases, and 13 bases lay in between. The CDR3 loop reads CASSQVIGVGGELFF. The CDR3 region has the DNA TGCGCCAGCAGCCAAGTAATCGGGGTCGGCGGGGAGCTGTTTTTT.

The rearrangement uses TRBV7-9 and TRBJ2-2; a weak D match, TRBD1 (7 bases). V dropped 4 bases and J dropped 5 bases, with 11 bases sitting between them. CDR1 and CDR2 (germline): SEHNR, FQNEAQ (reference sequence). The CDR3 covers 14 residues. The CDR3 region has the DNA TGTGCCAGCAGCTCGACAGGGAGGACCGGGGAGCTGTTTTTT. It encodes CASSSTGRTGELFF.

This chain joins TRBV5-1 and TRBJ2-1; 14 bases match TRBD2. J lost 6 bases, V lost 9 bases, and 8 bases had no gene match. Germline assignment: CDR1 SGHRS and CDR2 YFSETQ. The CDR3 runs to 15 residues. The CDR3 nucleotides read TGCGCCACCGAGGGAGGGACTAGCGGGGGCAATGAGCAGTTCTTC. Its translation is CATEGGTSGGNEQFF.

V usage is TRBV30 and J usage is TRBJ2-1; D gene uncertain. V lost 0 bases and J 13 bases, leaving 16 bases between the germline ends. Germline CDR1 is GTSNPN and CDR2 is SVGIG (reference sequence). There are 13 residues in the CDR3. CDR3: CAWSVISTRVQFF. The CDR3, as DNA: TGTGCCTGGAGTGTAATATCTACCCGGGTCCAGTTCTTC.

The count of this clone is one. The chain combines TRBV4-2 with TRBJ2-1, with a tentative D call TRBD1 (8 bases). The CDR3 consists of 15 residues. The germline gives CDR1 LGHNA, CDR2 YNFKEQ. Trimming left V 4 bases short and J 4 bases short, with 14 bases between. This CDR3 reads CASSPGQGGYNEQFF. The CDR3 nucleotides are TGTGCCAGCAGCCCTGGACAGGGAGGGTACAATGAGCAGTTCTTC.

This chain links TRBV6-5 with TRBJ2-4; D call uncertain. The CDR3 has 16 amino acids. The V gene lost 4 bases and the J gene lost 0 bases, with 13 bases spanning the gap. Germline assignment: CDR1 MNHEY and CDR2 SVGAGI. CDR3 sequence: CASSSSGEIAKNIQYF. DNA for the CDR3: TGTGCCAGCAGTTCCTCGGGCGAGATAGCCAAAAACATTCAGTACTTC.

CDR3 bases: TGTGCTAGTGGTTTGGTACTCGGAAGGGGCACTGAAGCTTTCTTT. Translated: CASGLVLGRGTEAFF. The V and J genes are TRBV12-5 and TRBJ1-1, with D perhaps matching TRBD1 (5 bases). Trimming removed 0 bases from V and 4 bases from J, with 12 bases in between. Germline CDR1 LGHNT, CDR2 FRNRAP. The CDR3 runs to 15 residues.